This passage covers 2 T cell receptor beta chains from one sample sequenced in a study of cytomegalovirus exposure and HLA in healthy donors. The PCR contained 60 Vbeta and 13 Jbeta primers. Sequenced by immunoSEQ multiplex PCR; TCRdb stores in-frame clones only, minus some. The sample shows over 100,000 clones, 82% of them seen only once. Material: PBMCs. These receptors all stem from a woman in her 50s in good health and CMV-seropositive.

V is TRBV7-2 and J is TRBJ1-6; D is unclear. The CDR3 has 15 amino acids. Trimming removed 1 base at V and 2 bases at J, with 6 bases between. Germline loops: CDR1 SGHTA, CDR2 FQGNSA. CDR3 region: CASSLGGAYNSPLHF. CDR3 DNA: TGTGCCAGCAGCTTAGGAGGAGCCTATAATTCACCCCTCCACTTT.

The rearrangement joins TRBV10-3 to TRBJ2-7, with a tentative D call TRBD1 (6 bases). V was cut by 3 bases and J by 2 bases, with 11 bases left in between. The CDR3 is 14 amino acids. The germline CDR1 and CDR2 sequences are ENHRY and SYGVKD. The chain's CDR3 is CAISDRGPTYEQYF. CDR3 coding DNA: TGTGCCATCAGTGACAGGGGCCCAACCTACGAGCAGTACTTC.